This record covers a single T cell receptor (beta chain). Its antigen is currently unknown. The CDR3 is made up of 11 amino acids. CDR1 SGHRS and CDR2 YFSETQ come from the germline V gene. The V end lost 9 bases, the J end lost 4 bases, and 10 bases lay between the germline ends. Extraction of RNA preceded its reverse transcription into cDNA, which served as the sequencing template. Profiling relied on immunoSEQ multiplex PCR, and the TCRdb table lists in-frame clones only, not all of them. The repertoire holds approximately 63,000 clones, roughly 60% seen once, with approximately 17% in the top ten. This specimen belongs to a study of CD8+ T cells in alopecia areata. Study-level background: Tofacitinib administration to treated patients was oral, at 5 to 10 mg twice daily.

Findings and caveats of the study: Higher clonality and more expanded CD8+ clones appeared in lesional than normal scalp.

The TCR sequence derives from a human donor with alopecia areata. This material consisted of CD8+ T cells sorted from blood, taken at week 0. This chain uses TRBV5-1 with TRBJ2-5, with D unresolved. CDR3 sequence: CANPGIETQYF. The CDR3 DNA reads as TGCGCCAATCCCGGCATAGAGACCCAGTACTTC.